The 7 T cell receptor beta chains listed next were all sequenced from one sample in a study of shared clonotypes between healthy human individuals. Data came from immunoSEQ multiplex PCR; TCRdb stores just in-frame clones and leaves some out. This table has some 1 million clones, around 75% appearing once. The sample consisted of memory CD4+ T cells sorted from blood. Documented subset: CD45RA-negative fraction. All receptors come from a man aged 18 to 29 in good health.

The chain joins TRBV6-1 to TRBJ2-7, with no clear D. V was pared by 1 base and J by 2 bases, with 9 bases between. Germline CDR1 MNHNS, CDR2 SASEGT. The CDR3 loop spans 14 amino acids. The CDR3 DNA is TGTGCCAGCAGTGAAGGTGCCAGTCCCTACGAGCAGTACTTC. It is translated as CASSEGASPYEQYF.

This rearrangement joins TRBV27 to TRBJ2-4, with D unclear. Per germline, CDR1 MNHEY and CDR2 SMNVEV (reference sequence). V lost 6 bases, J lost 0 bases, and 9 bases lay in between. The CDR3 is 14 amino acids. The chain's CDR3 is CASRPGLAKNIQYF. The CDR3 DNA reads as TGTGCCAGCAGGCCGGGCCTAGCCAAAAACATTCAGTACTTC.

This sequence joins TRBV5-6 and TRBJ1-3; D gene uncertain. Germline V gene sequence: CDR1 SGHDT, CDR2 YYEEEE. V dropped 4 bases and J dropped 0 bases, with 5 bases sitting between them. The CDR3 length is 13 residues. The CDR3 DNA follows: TGTGCCAGCAGCCCACTCTCTGGAAACACCATATATTTT. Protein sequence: CASSPLSGNTIYF.

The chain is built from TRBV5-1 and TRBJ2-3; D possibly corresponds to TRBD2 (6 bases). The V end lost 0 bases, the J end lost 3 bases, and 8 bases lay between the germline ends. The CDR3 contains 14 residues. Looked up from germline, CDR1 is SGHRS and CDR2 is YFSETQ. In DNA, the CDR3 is TGCGCCAGCAGCTTGGGACTAGAGACAGATACGCAGTATTTT. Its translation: CASSLGLETDTQYF.

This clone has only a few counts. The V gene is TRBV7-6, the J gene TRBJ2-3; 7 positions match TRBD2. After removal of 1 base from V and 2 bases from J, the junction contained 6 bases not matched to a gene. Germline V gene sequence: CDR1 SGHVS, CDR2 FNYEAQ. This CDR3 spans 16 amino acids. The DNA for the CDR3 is TGTGCCAGCAGCTTAGATATGGGGGGGAACACAGATACGCAGTATTTT. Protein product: CASSLDMGGNTDTQYF.

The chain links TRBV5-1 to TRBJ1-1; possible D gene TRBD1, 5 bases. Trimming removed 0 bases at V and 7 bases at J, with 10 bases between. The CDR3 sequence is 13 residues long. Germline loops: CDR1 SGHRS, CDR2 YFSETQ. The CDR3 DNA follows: TGCGCCAGCAGCTTGGATGGGGCGGGTGAAGCTTTCTTT. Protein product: CASSLDGAGEAFF. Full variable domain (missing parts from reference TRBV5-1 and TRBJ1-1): KAGVTQTPRYLIKTRGQQVTLSCSPISGHRSVSWYQQTPGQGLQFLFEYFSETQRNKGNFPGRFSGRQFSNSRSEMNVSTLELGDSALYLCASSLDGAGEAFFGQGTRLTVV.

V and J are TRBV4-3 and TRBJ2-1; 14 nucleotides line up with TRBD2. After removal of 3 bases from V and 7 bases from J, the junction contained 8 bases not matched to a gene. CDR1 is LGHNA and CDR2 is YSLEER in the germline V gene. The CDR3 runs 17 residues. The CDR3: CASSQRTSGRSWNEQFF. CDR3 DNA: TGCGCCAGCAGCCAGAGGACTAGCGGGAGGTCATGGAATGAGCAGTTCTTC.